The 3 T cell receptor beta chains below come from one sample, sequenced in a study of blood T cell repertoires in COVID-19. The table came from immunoSEQ multiplex PCR; TCRdb's copy has only in-frame clones and leaves some out. The sample comprises some 96,000 clones, approximately 90% of which are singletons, and around 1.7% rests with the top ten. Input material: peripheral blood. The receptors derive from a man between 60 and 70 years old with acute or convalescent COVID-19.

The chain links TRBV25-1 to TRBJ2-7, with D possibly TRBD1 on 6 matching bases. The CDR3 length is 14 residues. Germline CDR1 MGHDK, CDR2 SYGVNS. V dropped 4 bases and J dropped 4 bases, with 14 bases sitting between them. The CDR3 DNA follows: TGTGCCAGCAGTGCCGGGACAAATGCATACGAGCAGTACTTC. Translating gives CASSAGTNAYEQYF.

This sequence joins TRBV5-1 and TRBJ1-2, with 8 positions matching TRBD1. From germline, CDR1 is SGHRS and CDR2 YFSETQ. Unmatched junction bases numbered 12, after V lost 4 bases and J lost 7 bases. This CDR3 comprises 15 residues. Here the CDR3 DNA reads TGCGCCAGCAGCCCCGGACAGGGCCCCGGGAGTGGCTACACCTTC. It yields the protein CASSPGQGPGSGYTF.

This chain uses TRBV30 with TRBJ1-3, with 9 bases aligning to TRBD1. The CDR3 loop spans 15 amino acids. With V trimmed by 0 bases and J by 4 bases, 4 bases remained unmatched. Per the germline V gene, CDR1 is GTSNPN and CDR2 is SVGIG (reference sequence). CDR3 sequence reads: CAWSVLGQGGNTIYF. The CDR3 DNA follows: TGTGCCTGGAGTGTTCTAGGACAGGGGGGAAACACCATATATTTT.